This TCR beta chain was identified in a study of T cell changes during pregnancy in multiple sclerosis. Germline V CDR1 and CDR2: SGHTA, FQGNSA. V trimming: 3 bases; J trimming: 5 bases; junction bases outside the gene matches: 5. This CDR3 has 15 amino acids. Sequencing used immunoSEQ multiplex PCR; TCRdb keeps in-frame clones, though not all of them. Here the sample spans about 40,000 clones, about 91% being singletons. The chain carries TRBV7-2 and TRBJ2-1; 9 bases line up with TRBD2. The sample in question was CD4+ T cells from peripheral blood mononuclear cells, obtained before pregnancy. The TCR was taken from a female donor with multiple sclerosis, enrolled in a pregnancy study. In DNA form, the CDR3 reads TGTGCCAGCAGCTTTGTAGCGGGAGCGGACAATGAGCAGTTCTTC. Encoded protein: CASSFVAGADNEQFF.